This T cell receptor (beta chain) was found in a study of blood T cell repertoires in COVID-19 (TCRdb year 2020). Regarding the complete study: The collaborator samples originated in the United States, Italy and Spain and spanned the acute and convalescent phases of COVID-19. The dataset comprised deeply sampled blood TCRbeta repertoires from subjects exposed to, actively infected with, or recovered from COVID-19. Sample metadata almost always included a de-identified subject ID, COVID-19 status, age in years and sex. Where available, HLA class I and class II types were taken from metadata supplied by the sample provider and were not determined by assay-based typing. The samples were drawn from the first 160 participants of the ongoing ImmuneRACE study and from 1,254 subjects provided by 6 global collaborators. The repertoires were released in a freely available public database intended as a resource for research on the immune response to SARS-CoV-2. The material from the prospective study consisted of cDNA or gDNA derived from T cells, B-cell-depleted T cells, or PBMCs.

In this sample, this clone turned up once. It has no known antigen specificity. Within one base of it there is no much larger clone, and no base qualities were kept. Study-wide conclusions, independent of this receptor: Clinical and demographic metadata were provided uncurated, with the amount varying by source and participant.

TCRbeta CDR3 regions were amplified from genomic DNA using the immunoSEQ Assay, a bias-controlled multiplex PCR. The original pipeline was this. The number of nucleated cells in each sample was estimated by amplification of reference gene primers within the assay. To quantify the absolute abundance of each unique TCRbeta CDR3 rearrangement, sequence reads were collapsed and filtered. For each sample, productive Simpson clonality was calculated as the square root of Simpson's diversity index over productive rearrangements. Drawn from immuneACCESS, this table holds only the in-frame rearrangements with V and J called that TCRdb kept. Clones are partly lost; checked studies trace under half to an unresolved V gene and leave the rest unexplained. V, J and clone size derive from that table, while D and trimming were established from the DNA sequence. This sample lists about 170,000 clones; about four fifths were detected once. Roughly a tenth of the sample rests with the top ten.

Whole blood was collected in K2EDTA tubes by collaborating institutions according to the institutions' own protocols. Collaborator samples were shipped for TCRbeta analysis as frozen whole blood, isolated PBMCs, or DNA extracted from either sample type. The sample taken for sequencing was peripheral blood. This sequence originates from a man between 70 and 80 years old with active or convalescent COVID-19.

The CDR3 here reads CASSASGQGYNEQFF. The DNA is TGTGCCAGCAGCGCCTCCGGACAGGGGTACAATGAGCAGTTCTTC. Rearrangement joined TRBV9 to TRBJ2-1; 9 bases in the junction line up with TRBD1. CDR1 and CDR2 (SGDLS, YYNGEE) derive from the germline V gene. V trim: 3 bases; J trim: 4 bases; unmatched bases: 5. The CDR3 sequence holds 15 residues, the cysteine and phenylalanine included. Only the CDR3 DNA stays, 45 bases, in frame from base 1.